The source of this T cell receptor (beta chain) is a study of blood T cell repertoires in COVID-19. Germline-derived CDR1 and CDR2 are SQVTM and ANQGSEA. The CDR3 has 13 residues. The germline V and J ends were trimmed by 7 bases and 1 base, with 13 bases remaining between them. Using immunoSEQ multiplex PCR, the repertoire was profiled, and TCRdb retains in-frame clones only, with some absent. The sample contains 160,000 or so clones, roughly 93% of which appear only once. The receptor's source is a man aged 18-30 years with acute or convalescent COVID-19. The rearrangement uses TRBV29-1 and TRBJ2-5, with D maybe TRBD2 (6 bases). Sequenced sample: peripheral blood. CDR3 coding DNA: TGCAGCGCATACCGGGACTTCCAAGAGACCCAGTACTTC. It specifies CSAYRDFQETQYF.